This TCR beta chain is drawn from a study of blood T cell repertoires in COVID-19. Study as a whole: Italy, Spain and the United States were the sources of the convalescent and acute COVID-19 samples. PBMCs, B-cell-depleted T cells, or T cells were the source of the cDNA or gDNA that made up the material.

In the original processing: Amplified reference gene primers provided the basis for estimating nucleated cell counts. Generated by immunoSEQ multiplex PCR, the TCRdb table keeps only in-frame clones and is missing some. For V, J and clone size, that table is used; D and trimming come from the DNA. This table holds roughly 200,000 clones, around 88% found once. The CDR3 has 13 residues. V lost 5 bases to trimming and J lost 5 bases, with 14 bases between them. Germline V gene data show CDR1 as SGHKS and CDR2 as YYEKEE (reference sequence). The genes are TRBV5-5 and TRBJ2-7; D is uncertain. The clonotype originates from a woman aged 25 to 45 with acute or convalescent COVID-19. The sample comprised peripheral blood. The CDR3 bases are TGTGCCAGCAGTGGTTGGGCGAGCAACGAGCAGTACTTC. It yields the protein CASSGWASNEQYF. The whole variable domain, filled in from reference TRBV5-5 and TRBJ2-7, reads DAGVTQSPTHLIKTRGQQVTLRCSPISGHKSVSWYQQVLGQGPQFIFQYYEKEERGRGNFPDRFSARQFPNYSSELNVNALLLGDSALYLCASSGWASNEQYFGPGTRLTVT.